This TCR beta chain was captured in a study of T cell repertoires in cytomegalovirus infection. Overall study context: Well-studied HLA-B-restricted epitopes and recently identified HLA-C-restricted epitopes of CMV were both used in the study.

TCRdb re-derived calls from the reads in MiXCR, one entry per CDR3 protein. The table has about 700,000 distinct CDR3 sequences, about 33% seen once. In its sample, this clonotype was seen a few times. Its target is unknown. The CDR3 is 20 amino acids. V gave up 5 bases and J gave up 7 bases; unmatched junction bases: 24. The germline V gene has CDR1 MDHEN and CDR2 SYDVKM. Sequencing used cultured PBMCs, obtained from culture after CMV antigen stimulation. The source of this sequence is a human donor in good health (CMV status not recorded). Some clones in this sample may be carry-over from other donors' samples. The V call is TRBV28, the J call TRBJ1-5; 9 bases are a match to TRBD1. The CDR3 region has the DNA TGTGCCAGCAGTCCGATTGGGGGAACCGCCGGGACAGGGTTAGGCCAGCCCCAGCATTTT. Encoded protein: CASSPIGGTAGTGLGQPQHF.